This T cell receptor (beta chain) originates from a study of cytomegalovirus exposure and HLA in healthy donors. PCR involved 60 Vbeta and 13 Jbeta primers. In the study's own analysis: In a later analysis, some 80 million unique TCR beta chains included roughly 11 million shared by two or more donors. Here immunoSEQ multiplex PCR was the method, and the copy in TCRdb shows in-frame clones only, minus some. V, J and clone size are taken as reported in that table, and D and trimming were inferred from the DNA itself. Altogether around 150,000 clones are present, about two thirds being singletons, with the ten largest covering 2.8%. Findings of the study overall: Excluded: some indistinguishable V segments such as TRBV6-2 and TRBV6-3. Segments of the TCR beta V type were, in most cases, productive about 87% or about 30% of the time in an earlier analysis. A reported reduction in N-insertions relative to the 666-donor mean was seen in an Asian-associated ancestry cluster in a later analysis.

This clone was counted only a few times. The antigen is undetermined. Looked up from germline, CDR1 is SGHTS and CDR2 is YDEGEE. V lost 3 bases and J 0 bases, leaving 6 bases between the germline ends. The CDR3 runs 14 residues. Sequencing input: PBMCs. This clonotype originated in a woman in her 30s in good health and CMV-seronegative. The rearrangement joins TRBV5-8 to TRBJ1-4, with D possibly being TRBD1 (6 bases). The CDR3 DNA follows: TGTGCCAGCAGCTGGACAGCAACTAATGAAAAACTGTTTTTT. It encodes CASSWTATNEKLFF.